The 17 T cell receptor beta chains below come from one sample, sequenced in a study of blood T cells in healthy people across ages. The second PCR ran about 6 to 11 cycles with a sample-barcoded 5' primer and J-beta primers. MiXCR was run by TCRdb on the 5' RACE reads, yielding one entry per CDR3 protein. The sample has roughly 790,000 distinct CDR3 sequences, roughly 44% seen once. The sample comprised blood. The receptors stem from an older woman in good health.

The chain is built from TRBV3-1 and TRBJ2-7, with TRBD2 as a possible D gene (5 bases). The CDR3 runs 12 residues. Germline V gives CDR1 LGHDT, CDR2 YNNKEL (reference sequence). The V end lost 5 bases, the J end lost 7 bases, and 12 bases lay between the germline ends. The CDR3 loop is CASSSRGSEQYF. DNA for the CDR3: TGTGCCAGCAGCTCCCGTGGGAGTGAGCAGTACTTC.

The chain uses TRBV20-1 and TRBJ2-1, with TRBD2 identical over 9 bases. CDR3 size: 16 residues. CDR1 is DFQATT and CDR2 is SNEGSKA in the germline V gene (reference sequence). The CDR3 DNA sequence: TGCAGCGGTTACGGCGGGGGGGCCATCTCCTACAATGAGCAGTTCTTC. Its translation is CSGYGGGAISYNEQFF.

The chain joins TRBV29-1 to TRBJ1-1; tentatively, D is TRBD1 (5 bases). CDR3 length: 13 amino acids. Germline CDR1 and CDR2: SQVTM and ANQGSEA. The CDR3 region is CGGRGGKNTEAFF. CDR3 DNA sequence: TGCGGGGGTCGGGGTGGCAAGAACACTGAAGCTTTCTTT.

The chain is built from TRBV7-2 and TRBJ1-4, with a tentative D call TRBD1 (6 bases). Germline lookup yields CDR1 SGHTA and CDR2 FQGNSA. The V gene lost 1 base and the J gene lost 6 bases, with 12 bases spanning the gap. The CDR3 is 15 residues long. In nucleotides, the CDR3 is TGTGCCAGCAGCTTAGAAGGGGGGTGGGATGAAAAACTGTTTTTT. Translated, it gives CASSLEGGWDEKLFF.

Only a few counts were recorded for this clonotype. This chain uses TRBV12-3 or TRBV12-4 with TRBJ2-5; the D gene is possibly TRBD2 (6 bases). Trimming removed 8 bases from V and 7 bases from J, with 20 bases in between. This CDR3 region has 14 residues. The CDR3 nucleotides are TGTGCCAGCCGCCCTTCCGGGACTTTTGGGACCCAGTACTTC. Protein sequence: CASRPSGTFGTQYF.

The CDR3 sequence: CASSLYGQGTLQETQYF. The CDR3 coding sequence is TGTGCCAGCAGTTTGTACGGGCAGGGGACCCTCCAAGAGACCCAGTACTTC. The rearrangement uses TRBV27 and TRBJ2-5, with a tentative D call TRBD1 (6 bases). CDR1 MNHEY and CDR2 SMNVEV come from the germline V gene (reference sequence). The CDR3 has 17 amino acids. Trimming pared 3 bases from V and 1 base from J, leaving 18 bases between.

The CDR3 here is CSVDQGPQETQYF. For the CDR3, the DNA is TGCAGCGTTGATCAGGGGCCCCAAGAGACCCAGTACTTC. The V gene is TRBV29-1, the J gene TRBJ2-5, with D possibly matching TRBD1 (6 bases). Trimming took off 3 bases at V and 1 base at J, with 9 bases between the two ends. The CDR3 has 13 amino acids. Germline V gene data show CDR1 as SQVTM and CDR2 as ANQGSEA.

The rearrangement joins TRBV20-1 to TRBJ1-2; maybe TRBD1 (5 bases). Trimming took 3 bases from V and 5 from J, leaving 7 bases between them. The germline V gene encodes CDR1 DFQATT and CDR2 SNEGSKA (reference sequence). This CDR3 is built from 11 residues. CDR3 sequence reads: CSASGAYGYTF. CDR3 nucleotide sequence: TGCAGTGCTAGTGGGGCATATGGCTACACCTTC.

This chain connects TRBV3-1 to TRBJ2-1; D gene uncertain. V lost 0 bases, J lost 0 bases, and 15 bases lay in between. The CDR3 runs 18 residues. Germline-derived CDR1 and CDR2 are LGHDT and YNNKEL (reference sequence). CDR3 protein: CASSQEGPTVSSYNEQFF. The DNA of the CDR3 is TGTGCCAGCAGCCAAGAAGGGCCCACGGTAAGCTCCTACAATGAGCAGTTCTTC.

This chain joins TRBV6-1 and TRBJ2-3; 14 bases match TRBD2. V lost 7 bases, J lost 4 bases, and 10 bases stayed unmatched. Per the germline V gene, CDR1 is MNHNS and CDR2 is SASEGT. The CDR3 totals 17 residues. DNA for the CDR3: TGTGCCAGCACCCCGGGACTAGCGGGAGTTAGTTCAGATACGCAGTATTTT. This codes for CASTPGLAGVSSDTQYF.

The chain combines TRBV20-1 with TRBJ1-4; D is unresolved. Trimming pared 3 bases from V and 5 bases from J, leaving 7 bases between. The CDR3 runs 12 residues. CDR1 DFQATT and CDR2 SNEGSKA come from the germline V gene (reference sequence). CDR3 region: CSARRQNEKLFF. The CDR3 DNA follows: TGCAGTGCTAGGAGACAAAATGAAAAACTGTTTTTT.

The chain employs TRBV7-2 and TRBJ1-1; no definite D call. The V and J ends lost 6 bases and 1 base respectively, with 12 bases between them. The CDR3 is 14 residues long. Per germline, CDR1 SGHTA and CDR2 FQGNSA. The CDR3 DNA follows: TGTGCCAGCAGACTGACCCCAGAGAACACTGAAGCTTTCTTT. Translation: CASRLTPENTEAFF. The full variable domain, rest sourced from reference TRBV7-2 and TRBJ1-1, is GAGVSQSPSNKVTEKGKDVELRCDPISGHTALYWYRQSLGQGLEFLIYFQGNSAPDKSGLPSDRFSAERTGGSVSTLTIQRTQQEDSAVYLCASRLTPENTEAFFGQGTRLTVV.

This clonotype occurred a few times. The genes are TRBV29-1 and TRBJ1-1, with D unclear. CDR1 is SQVTM and CDR2 is ANQGSEA in the germline V gene. Trimming shortened V by 6 bases and J by 5 bases, and 13 bases separated the two germline ends. The CDR3 consists of 12 residues. CDR3 bases: TGCAGCGTGGACGAAGAGCGAACTGAAGCTTTCTTT. It specifies CSVDEERTEAFF.

A few counts support this clonotype. V is TRBV7-2 and J is TRBJ2-5; unclear D gene. Per germline, CDR1 SGHTA and CDR2 FQGNSA. V was shortened by 5 bases and J by 2 bases, with 9 bases between the two germline ends. The CDR3 totals 13 residues. CDR3 bases: TGTGCCAGCAGCGTCCAGGTACAAGAGACCCAGTACTTC. It specifies CASSVQVQETQYF.

This clonotype was detected a few times. This chain joins TRBV5-1 and TRBJ1-6, with 10 bases that match TRBD1. V gave up 4 bases and J gave up 9 bases; unmatched junction bases: 10. The CDR3 is 16 residues long. The germline gives CDR1 SGHRS, CDR2 YFSETQ. CDR3 sequence: CASSVPGQGKGSPLHF. CDR3 coding DNA: TGCGCCAGCAGCGTCCCGGGACAGGGGAAAGGTTCACCCCTCCACTTT.

The chain employs TRBV30 and TRBJ1-5; D not certain. Germline V gives CDR1 GTSNPN, CDR2 SVGIG (reference sequence). V was trimmed by 3 bases and J by 4 bases, leaving 13 bases between them. The CDR3 length is 14 residues. CDR3 loop: CAWSEGRSNQPQHF. The CDR3 region has the DNA TGTGCCTGGAGCGAGGGCAGAAGTAATCAGCCCCAGCATTTT. The full variable domain, its missing parts supplied by reference TRBV30 and TRBJ1-5, is SQTIHQWPATLVQPVGSPLSLECTVEGTSNPNLYWYRQAAGRGLQLLFYSVGIGQISSEVPQNLSASRPQDRQFILSSKKLLLSDSGFYLCAWSEGRSNQPQHFGDGTRLSIL.

The table lists this clonotype with a few counts. The chain employs TRBV10-3 and TRBJ1-5; D is perhaps TRBD1 (6 bases). The CDR3 runs 15 residues. Germline V lookup: CDR1 ENHRY, CDR2 SYGVKD. The CDR3 loop reads CATSPGHLVGQPQHF. Here the CDR3 DNA reads TGTGCTACTAGCCCGGGACACCTGGTCGGTCAGCCCCAGCATTTT.